A single sample gave rise to the 7 T cell receptor beta chains below, sequenced in a study of T cell clonality in common variable immunodeficiency. Sequenced by immunoSEQ multiplex PCR; TCRdb stores in-frame clones only, minus some. Listed for the sample are roughly 52,000 clones, none seen a single time. The sample taken for sequencing was peripheral blood mononuclear cells. These receptor sequences come from a person aged 18 to 70 in good health.

This clone was detected many times. The read finishes 3 residues shy of the CDR3 end, and the germline J gene is used to complete it. The chain combines TRBV18 with TRBJ2-3; 8 nucleotides agree with TRBD2. Germline CDR1 reads KGHSH; CDR2 reads LQKENI. V gave up 2 bases and J gave up 1 base; unmatched junction bases: 5. This CDR3 spans 16 amino acids. The CDR3 DNA, read in part, is TGTGCCAGCTCACCAGTCAGCGGGAGTGGCACAGATACG. Encoded protein: CASSPVSGSGTDT. The full-length CDR3 reads as CASSPVSGSGTDTQYF.

This clone was observed at least ten times. Mismatch with germline at one junction end may stem from a read error. The read falls 3 residues short of the CDR3 end, and the missing part is taken from the germline J gene. The chain combines TRBV4-2 with TRBJ2-4; a weak D match, TRBD1 (6 bases). There are 14 residues in the CDR3. Germline CDR1 is LGHNA and CDR2 is YNFKEQ. The CDR3 DNA, read in part, is TGCGCCAGCAGCCAAGATTTCAGGGGAAACATT. Translated, it gives CASSQDFRGNI. The CDR3 in its entirety is CASSQDFRGNIQYF.

This clone has a count of ten or more. Sequencing ends 3 residues short of the CDR3 end; the germline J gene provides the rest. The chain is built from TRBV5-1 and TRBJ2-7; 8 nucleotides align to TRBD1. CDR1 and CDR2 from the germline V gene are SGHRS and YFSETQ. V lost 3 bases and J lost 2; bases outside the gene matches: 19. There are 19 residues in the CDR3. This CDR3 is CASSYRDRSFRAPTYEQYF. The sequenced CDR3 bases are TGCGCCAGCAGCTACCGGGACAGGAGTTTTAGGGCCCCAACCTACGAG.

Ten or more counts support this clone. The read terminates 3 residues before the CDR3 end, so the remaining end is supplied by the germline J gene. The chain couples TRBV19 to TRBJ2-1, with D perhaps TRBD2 (6 bases). Trimming took 7 bases from V and 1 from J, leaving 11 bases between them. The V gene's germline CDR1 is LNHDA and CDR2 SQIVND (reference sequence). This CDR3 region has 14 residues. The CDR3 here is CASTIGGSYNEQFF. CDR3 bases read: TGTGCCAGTACGATTGGGGGGTCCTACAATGAG.

This clone was seen at least ten times. Sequencing ends 3 residues short of the CDR3 end; the germline J gene provides the rest. J is TRBJ2-1 and V is TRBV20-1; TRBD2 matches at 9 bases. With V trimmed by 0 bases and J by 2 bases, 5 bases remained unmatched. Germline V gene sequence: CDR1 DFQATT, CDR2 SNEGSKA (reference sequence). The CDR3 loop spans 16 amino acids. The CDR3 loop is CSARDLGGRAYNEQFF. The sequenced part of the CDR3 DNA is TGCAGTGCTAGAGATCTTGGCGGGAGGGCCTACAATGAG.

Only a few counts were recorded for this clone. The CDR3 end is not reached by the read, which stops 3 residues before it; the germline J gene fills it in. This chain links TRBV11-3 with TRBJ2-1; 11 nucleotides match TRBD2. From germline, CDR1 is SGHNT and CDR2 YENEEA. Trimming removed 1 base from V and 6 bases from J; junction bases left unmatched: 2. The CDR3 spans 15 residues. CDR3 DNA, as far as it was read: TGTGCCAGCAGCTTAGGGCTAGCGGGGGGCAATGAG. Protein sequence: CASSLGLAGGNE. The entire CDR3 protein reads CASSLGLAGGNEQFF.

This clone was picked up a small number of times. The sequence runs out 3 residues before the end of the CDR3; the remainder is reconstructed from the germline J gene. The gene calls are TRBV11-3 and TRBJ1-4; tentative D call: TRBD1 (5 bases). Per germline, CDR1 SGHNT and CDR2 YENEEA. The V and J ends lost 1 base and 1 base respectively, with 7 bases between them. The CDR3 consists of 15 residues. CDR3 bases read: TGTGCCAGCAGCTTAGGGGGGGTAACTAATGAAAAA. Encoded protein: CASSLGGVTNEK. The CDR3 in full is CASSLGGVTNEKLFF. Full variable domain (missing parts from reference TRBV11-3 and TRBJ1-4): EAGVVQSPRYKIIEKKQPVAFWCNPISGHNTLYWYLQNLGQGPELLIRYENEEAVDDSQLPKDRFSAERLKGVDSTLKIQPAELGDSAVYLCASSLGGVTNEKLFFGSGTQLSVL.